This T cell receptor beta chain was profiled in a study of cytomegalovirus exposure and HLA in healthy donors (dated by TCRdb to 2016 to 2017). General notes on the study: A later analysis indicated that the 110 or so validation repertoires were generated on the platform also employed for the approximately 690 repertoires of the first cohort. The study combined high-throughput TCR immunosequencing, statistical association of individual TCRs with disease status, and machine learning to predict cytomegalovirus infection status. The study aimed to test whether cataloging public T cell receptors could reveal signatures of past pathogen exposure. A separate validation cohort of about 110 different subjects was used in addition to the 666-subject first cohort.

The library was prepared using the immunoSEQ multiplex PCR assay. On the study's bioinformatics: A statistical classification framework was built for diagnosing cytomegalovirus status from the catalog of TCR beta chain sequences. The table comes from immuneACCESS by way of TCRdb, which keeps in-frame sequences with V and J called. Part of the clones is missing from these tables; in studies checked, under half for an unresolved V gene and the rest for unknown reasons. The DNA gave D and trimming, while V, J and clone size come from that table. Counted in this sample were over 250,000 clones; 86% of them appeared once. The top ten hold about 1% of the sample. Notes on this clone: The antigen this receptor binds is unknown. The input lacks base qualities; no much larger clone sits a single base away.

Separate from the approximately 700-subject first cohort, the validation cohort of about 130 subjects was the group to which the donors belonged. The CDR1 and CDR2 encoded by the germline V gene are ENHRY and SYGVKD. V has 4 bases trimmed and J has 4 bases trimmed; junction bases matching no gene number 8. From the cysteine through the phenylalanine, the CDR3 covers 15 amino acids. The retained sequence is limited to the CDR3, 45 bases, with the frame set at the first base. General conclusions and limits of the study: The authors suggested that the approach could potentially be extended to other disease states and immunological phenotypes. Subsequent analysis determined that TCRs grouped into clusters in the first cohort also showed a tendency toward co-occurrence across the roughly 130 validation repertoires, and 94% of cluster scores exceeded 0. All 120 or so repertoires were used to score co-occurrence in the validation cohort in a later analysis, because that analysis had no HLA typing for the cohort. Cytomegalovirus status was reported to be diagnosed by the classifier with high specificity and sensitivity in both the original and validation cohorts. Across donors, most TCR sequences were observed very rarely, whereas some public TCRs were present in many individuals. A total of 150 or so TCR beta chains were listed by the study as associated with cytomegalovirus. A few of the identified cytomegalovirus-associated TCR beta chains were confirmed in vitro to be specific for cytomegalovirus antigens.

The TCR comes from a woman between 18 and 29 years old in good health and CMV-seronegative. Recombination joined TRBV10-3 with TRBJ2-5; the central 8 bases match TRBD1. Specimen: PBMCs. The nucleotide sequence reads TGTGCCATCAGTGTCGGGCAGGGGGCGGGAGAGACCCAGTACTTC. This is translated as CAISVGQGAGETQYF.